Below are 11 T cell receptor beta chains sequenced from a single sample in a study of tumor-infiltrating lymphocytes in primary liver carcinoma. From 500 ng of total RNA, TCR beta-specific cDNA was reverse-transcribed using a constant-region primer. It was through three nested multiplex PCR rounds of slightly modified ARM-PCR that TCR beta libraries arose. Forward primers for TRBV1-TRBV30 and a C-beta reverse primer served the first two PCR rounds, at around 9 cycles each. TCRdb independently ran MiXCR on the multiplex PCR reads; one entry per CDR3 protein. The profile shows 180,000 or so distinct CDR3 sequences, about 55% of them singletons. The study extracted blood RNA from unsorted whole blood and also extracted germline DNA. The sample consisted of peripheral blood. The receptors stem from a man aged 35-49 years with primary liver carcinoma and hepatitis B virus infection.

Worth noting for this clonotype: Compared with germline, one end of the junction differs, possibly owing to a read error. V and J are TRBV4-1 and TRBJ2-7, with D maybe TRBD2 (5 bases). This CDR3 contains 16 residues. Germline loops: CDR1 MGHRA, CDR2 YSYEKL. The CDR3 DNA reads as TGCGCCAGCAGCCAAGGTAGTTCTGGAGACTACTACAAGCAGTACTTC. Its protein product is CASSQGSSGDYYKQYF.

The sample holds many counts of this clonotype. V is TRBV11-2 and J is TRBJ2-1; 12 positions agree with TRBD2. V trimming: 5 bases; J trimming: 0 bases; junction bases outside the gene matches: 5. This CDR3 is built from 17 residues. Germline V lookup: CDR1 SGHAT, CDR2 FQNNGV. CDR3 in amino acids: CASSRRTSGDSYNEQFF. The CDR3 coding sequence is TGTGCCAGCAGCAGGCGGACTAGCGGGGACTCCTACAATGAGCAGTTCTTC. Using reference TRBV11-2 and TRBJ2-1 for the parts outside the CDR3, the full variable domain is EAGVAQSPRYKIIEKRQSVAFWCNPISGHATLYWYQQILGQGPKLLIQFQNNGVVDDSQLPKDRFSAERLKGVDSTLKIQPAKLEDSAVYLCASSRRTSGDSYNEQFFGPGTRLTVL.

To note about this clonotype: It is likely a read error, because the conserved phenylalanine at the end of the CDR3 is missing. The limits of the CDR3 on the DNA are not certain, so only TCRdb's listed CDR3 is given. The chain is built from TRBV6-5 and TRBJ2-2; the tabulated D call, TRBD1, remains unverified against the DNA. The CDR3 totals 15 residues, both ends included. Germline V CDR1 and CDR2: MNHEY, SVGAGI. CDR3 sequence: CASSGQGARTGELFL.

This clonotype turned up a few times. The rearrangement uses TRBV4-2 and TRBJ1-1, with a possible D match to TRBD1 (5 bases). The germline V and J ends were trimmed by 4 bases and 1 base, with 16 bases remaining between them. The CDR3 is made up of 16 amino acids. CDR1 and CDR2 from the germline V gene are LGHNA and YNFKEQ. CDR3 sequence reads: CASSRPGSPGNTEAFF. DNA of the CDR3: TGTGCCAGCAGCCGACCAGGGTCCCCTGGGAACACTGAAGCTTTCTTT.

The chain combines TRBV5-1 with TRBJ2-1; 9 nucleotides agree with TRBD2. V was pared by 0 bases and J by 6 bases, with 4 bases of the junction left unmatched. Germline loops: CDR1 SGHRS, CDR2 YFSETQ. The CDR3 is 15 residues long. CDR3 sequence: CASSLGTSDSNEQFF. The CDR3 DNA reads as TGCGCCAGCAGCTTGGGGACTAGCGATAGCAATGAGCAGTTCTTC.

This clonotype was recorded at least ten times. The CDR3 protein is CSVAKNEKLFF. For the CDR3, the DNA is TGCAGCGTTGCTAAAAATGAAAAACTGTTTTTT. V is TRBV29-1 and J is TRBJ1-4; the D is unclear. V lost 4 bases, J lost 5 bases, and 5 bases lay in between. Germline assignment: CDR1 SQVTM and CDR2 ANQGSEA. This CDR3 comprises 11 residues.

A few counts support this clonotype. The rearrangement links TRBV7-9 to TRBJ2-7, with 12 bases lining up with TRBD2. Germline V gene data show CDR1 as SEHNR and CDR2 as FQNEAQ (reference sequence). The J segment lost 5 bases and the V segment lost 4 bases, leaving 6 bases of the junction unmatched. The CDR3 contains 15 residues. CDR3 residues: CASSSLAGGPNEQYF. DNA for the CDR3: TGTGCCAGCAGCTCCCTAGCGGGAGGGCCCAACGAGCAGTACTTC. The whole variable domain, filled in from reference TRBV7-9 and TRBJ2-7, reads DTGVSQNPRHKITKRGQNVTFRCDPISEHNRLYWYRQTLGQGPEFLTYFQNEAQLEKSRLLSDRFSAERPKGSFSTLEIQRTEQGDSAMYLCASSSLAGGPNEQYFGPGTRLTVT.

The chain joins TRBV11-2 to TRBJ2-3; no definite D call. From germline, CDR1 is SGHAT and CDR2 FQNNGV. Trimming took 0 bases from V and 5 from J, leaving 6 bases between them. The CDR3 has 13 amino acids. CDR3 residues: CASSLDIVDTQYF. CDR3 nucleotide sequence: TGTGCCAGCAGCTTAGATATAGTAGATACGCAGTATTTT. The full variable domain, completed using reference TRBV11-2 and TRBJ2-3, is EAGVAQSPRYKIIEKRQSVAFWCNPISGHATLYWYQQILGQGPKLLIQFQNNGVVDDSQLPKDRFSAERLKGVDSTLKIQPAKLEDSAVYLCASSLDIVDTQYFGPGTRLTVL.

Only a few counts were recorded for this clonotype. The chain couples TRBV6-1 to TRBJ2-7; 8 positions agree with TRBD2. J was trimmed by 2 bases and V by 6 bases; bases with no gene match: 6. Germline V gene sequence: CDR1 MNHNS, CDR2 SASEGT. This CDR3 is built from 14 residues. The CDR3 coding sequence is TGTGCCAGCAGGACCACTAGCGGAACCTACGAGCAGTACTTC. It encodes CASRTTSGTYEQYF.

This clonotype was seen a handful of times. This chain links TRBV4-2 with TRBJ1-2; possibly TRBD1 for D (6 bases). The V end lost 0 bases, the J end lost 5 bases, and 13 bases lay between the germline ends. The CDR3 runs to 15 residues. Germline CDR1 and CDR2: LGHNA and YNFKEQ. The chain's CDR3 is CASSQDSGQGYGYTF. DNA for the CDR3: TGTGCCAGCAGCCAAGATAGTGGGCAGGGGTATGGCTACACCTTC.

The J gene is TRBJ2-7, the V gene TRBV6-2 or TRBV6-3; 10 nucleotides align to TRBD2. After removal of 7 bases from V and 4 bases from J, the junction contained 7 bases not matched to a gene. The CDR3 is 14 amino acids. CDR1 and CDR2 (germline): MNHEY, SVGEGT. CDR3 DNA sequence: TGTGCCAGCATTGTAACTAGCGGGGCTTACGAGCAGTACTTC. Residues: CASIVTSGAYEQYF.